The text below deals with one T cell receptor beta chain. Its matching antigen is unknown. The sample belongs to a study of Ad26.COV2.S vaccination and SARS-CoV-2 variants. At the level of the study: Administration of Ad26.COV2.S was intramuscular, either once or twice 56 days apart.

Assay used: immunoSEQ multiplex PCR; TCRdb lists only in-frame clones, some missing. The repertoire holds around 340,000 clones, with approximately 90% as singletons. Overall study findings and caveats: People given the vaccine had a wider spike-specific TCR breadth than placebo recipients did. Total T cell responses, in the TCR breadth and depth analyses, may have been underestimated. Breadth measured for non-spike TCRs was similar across vaccine and placebo recipients.

As to treatment: around 19 received Ad26.COV2.S at low or high dose, single or two shots; 5 received placebo; per-sample allocation not given. Repertoires come from day 63 after the first vaccine or placebo injection. The V gene end was trimmed by 0 bases and the J gene end by 4 bases; junction bases not matched to a gene: 3. Germline CDR1 reads SGHTA; CDR2 reads FQGNSA. The CDR3 has 15 amino acids. This clonotype was obtained from a person between 18 and 60 years old who received the Ad26.COV2.S COVID-19 vaccine or a placebo. This chain connects TRBV7-2 to TRBJ1-3, with 7 nucleotides matching TRBD1. The sample in question was peripheral blood, obtained in a trial of Ad26.COV2.S vaccine versus placebo. CDR3 amino acids: CASSLAPGQGNTIYF. CDR3 DNA: TGTGCCAGCAGCTTAGCCCCGGGACAGGGAAACACCATATATTTT.